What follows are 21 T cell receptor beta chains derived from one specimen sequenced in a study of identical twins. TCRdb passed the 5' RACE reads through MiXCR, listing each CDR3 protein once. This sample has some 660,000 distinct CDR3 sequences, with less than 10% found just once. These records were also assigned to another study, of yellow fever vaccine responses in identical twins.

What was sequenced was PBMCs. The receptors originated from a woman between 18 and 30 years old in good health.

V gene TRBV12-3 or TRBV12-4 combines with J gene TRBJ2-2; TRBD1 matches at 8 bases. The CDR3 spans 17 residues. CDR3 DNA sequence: TGTACCTTCAGCCCAGACAGGGGAAGCCTGAACACCGGGGAGCTGTTTTTT. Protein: CTFSPDRGSLNTGELFF.

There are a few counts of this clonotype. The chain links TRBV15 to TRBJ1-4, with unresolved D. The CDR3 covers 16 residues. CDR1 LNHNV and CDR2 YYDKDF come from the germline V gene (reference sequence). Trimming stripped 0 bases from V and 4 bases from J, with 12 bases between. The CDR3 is CATSRESRSVNEKLFF. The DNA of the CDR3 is TGTGCCACCAGCAGAGAATCGCGCAGCGTTAATGAAAAACTGTTTTTT.

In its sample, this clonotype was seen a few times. CDR3 DNA sequence: TGTGCCACCCAAGAGAGATATGGCTACACCTTC. Encoded protein: CATQERYGYTF. The gene calls are TRBV6-2 or TRBV6-3 and TRBJ1-2; D is undetermined. In germline, CDR1 is MNHEY, CDR2 SVGEGT. V was pared by 10 bases and J by 5 bases, with 11 bases between. The CDR3 is made up of 11 amino acids.

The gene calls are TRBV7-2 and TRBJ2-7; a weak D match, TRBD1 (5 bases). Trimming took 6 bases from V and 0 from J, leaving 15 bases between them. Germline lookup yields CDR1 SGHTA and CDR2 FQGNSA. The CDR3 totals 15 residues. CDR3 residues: CASSRDSPTSYEQYF. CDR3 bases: TGTGCCAGCAGTCGAGACAGCCCTACCTCCTACGAGCAGTACTTC.

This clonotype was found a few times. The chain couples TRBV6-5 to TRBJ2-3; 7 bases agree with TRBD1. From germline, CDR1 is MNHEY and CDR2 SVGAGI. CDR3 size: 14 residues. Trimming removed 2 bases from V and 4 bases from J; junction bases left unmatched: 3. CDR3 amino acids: CASSYDRDADTQYF. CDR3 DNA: TGTGCCAGCAGTTACGACAGGGATGCAGATACGCAGTATTTT.

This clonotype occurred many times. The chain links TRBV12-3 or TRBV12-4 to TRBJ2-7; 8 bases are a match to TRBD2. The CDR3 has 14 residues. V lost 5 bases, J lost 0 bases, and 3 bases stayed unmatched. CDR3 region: CASSMGLVSYEQYF. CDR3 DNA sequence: TGTGCCAGCAGTATGGGACTAGTCTCCTACGAGCAGTACTTC.

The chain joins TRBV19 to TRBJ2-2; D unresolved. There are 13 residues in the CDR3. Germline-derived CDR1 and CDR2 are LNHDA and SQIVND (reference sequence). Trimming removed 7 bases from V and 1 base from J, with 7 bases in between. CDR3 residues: CASTYMNTGELFF. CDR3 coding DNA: TGTGCCAGTACCTACATGAACACCGGGGAGCTGTTTTTT. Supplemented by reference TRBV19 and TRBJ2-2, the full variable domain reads DGGITQSPKYLFRKEGQNVTLSCEQNLNHDAMYWYRQDPGQGLRLIYYSQIVNDFQKGDIAEGYSVSREKKESFPLTVTSAQKNPTAFYLCASTYMNTGELFFGEGSRLTVL.

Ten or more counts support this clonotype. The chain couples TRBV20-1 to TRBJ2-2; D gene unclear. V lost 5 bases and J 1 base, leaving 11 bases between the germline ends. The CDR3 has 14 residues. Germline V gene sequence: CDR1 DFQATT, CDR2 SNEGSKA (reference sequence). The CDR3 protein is CSALMRLNTGELFF. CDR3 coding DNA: TGCAGTGCTTTGATGAGGCTGAACACCGGGGAGCTGTTTTTT.

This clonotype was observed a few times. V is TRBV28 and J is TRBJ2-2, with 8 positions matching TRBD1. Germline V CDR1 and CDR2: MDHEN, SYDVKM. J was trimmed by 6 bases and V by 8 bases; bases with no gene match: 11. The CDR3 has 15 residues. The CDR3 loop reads CASLLGQGLSGELFF. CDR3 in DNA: TGTGCCAGCCTACTTGGACAGGGATTATCCGGGGAGCTGTTTTTT. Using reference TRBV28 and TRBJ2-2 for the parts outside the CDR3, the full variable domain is DVKVTQSSRYLVKRTGEKVFLECVQDMDHENMFWYRQDPGLGLRLIYFSYDVKMKEKGDIPEGYSVSREKKERFSLILESASTNQTSMYLCASLLGQGLSGELFFGEGSRLTVL.

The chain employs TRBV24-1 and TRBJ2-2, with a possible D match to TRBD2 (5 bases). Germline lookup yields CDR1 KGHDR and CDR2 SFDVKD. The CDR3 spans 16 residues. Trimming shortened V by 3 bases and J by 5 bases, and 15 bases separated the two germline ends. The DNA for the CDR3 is TGTGCCACCAGTGATCTCGGACTCTTAGGGACCGGGGAGCTGTTTTTT. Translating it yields CATSDLGLLGTGELFF.

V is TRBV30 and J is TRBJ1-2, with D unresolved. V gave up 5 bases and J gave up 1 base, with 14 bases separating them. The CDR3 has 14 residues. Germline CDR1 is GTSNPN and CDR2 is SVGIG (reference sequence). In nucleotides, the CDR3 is TGTGCCTGGCGCCCGGAGACCCGTAACTATGGCTACACCTTC. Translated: CAWRPETRNYGYTF.

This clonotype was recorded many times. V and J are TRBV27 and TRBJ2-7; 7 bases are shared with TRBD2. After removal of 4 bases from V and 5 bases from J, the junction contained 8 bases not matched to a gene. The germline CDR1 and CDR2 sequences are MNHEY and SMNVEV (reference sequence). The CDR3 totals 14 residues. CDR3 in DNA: TGTGCCAGCAGTTCGTCATCCCTAGCGGACGAGCAGTACTTC. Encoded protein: CASSSSSLADEQYF.

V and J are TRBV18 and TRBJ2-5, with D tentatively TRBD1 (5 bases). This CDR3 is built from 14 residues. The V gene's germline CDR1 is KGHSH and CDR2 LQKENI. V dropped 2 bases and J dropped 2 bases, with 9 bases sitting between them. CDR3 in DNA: TGTGCCAGCTCACCAGCCAGGGTACAAGAGACCCAGTACTTC. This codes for CASSPARVQETQYF.

CDR3 residues: CASSLATGDWSTEAFF. CDR3 DNA sequence: TGCGCCAGCAGCTTGGCGACAGGGGACTGGAGCACTGAAGCTTTCTTT. The chain couples TRBV5-1 to TRBJ1-1; TRBD1 matches 8 bases. J gave up 4 bases and V 0 bases, and 8 bases lay outside the gene matches. The germline gives CDR1 SGHRS, CDR2 YFSETQ. This CDR3 region has 16 residues.

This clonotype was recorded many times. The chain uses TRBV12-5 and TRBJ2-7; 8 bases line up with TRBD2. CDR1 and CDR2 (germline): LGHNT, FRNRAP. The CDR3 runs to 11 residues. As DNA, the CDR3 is TGTGCCGGGGGGGGGACCTACGAGCAGTACTTC. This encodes CAGGGTYEQYF. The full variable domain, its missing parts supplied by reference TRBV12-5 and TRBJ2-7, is DARVTQTPRHKVTEMGQEVTMRCQPILGHNTVFWYRQTMMQGLELLAYFRNRAPLDDSGMPKDRFSAEMPDATLATLKIQPSEPRDSAVYFCAGGGTYEQYFGPGTRLTVT.

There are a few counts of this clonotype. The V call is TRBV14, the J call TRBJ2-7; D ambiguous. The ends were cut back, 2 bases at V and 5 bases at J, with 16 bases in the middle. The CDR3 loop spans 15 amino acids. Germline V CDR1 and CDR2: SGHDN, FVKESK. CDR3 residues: CASSQSPALGHEQYF. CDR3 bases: TGTGCCAGCAGCCAATCCCCCGCCCTCGGGCACGAGCAGTACTTC.

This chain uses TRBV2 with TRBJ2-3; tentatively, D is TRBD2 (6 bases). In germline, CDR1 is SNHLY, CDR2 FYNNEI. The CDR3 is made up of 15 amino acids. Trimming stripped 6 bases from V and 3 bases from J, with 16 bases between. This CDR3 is CASRSDGGITDTQYF. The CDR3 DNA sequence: TGTGCCAGCAGATCGGATGGCGGGATAACAGATACGCAGTATTTT.

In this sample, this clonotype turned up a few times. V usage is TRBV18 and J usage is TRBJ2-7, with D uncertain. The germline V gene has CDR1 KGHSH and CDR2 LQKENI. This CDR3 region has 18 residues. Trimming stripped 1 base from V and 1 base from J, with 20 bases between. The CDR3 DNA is TGTGCCAGCTCACCACTGTATATTGACGGGCCCCAATCCTACGAGCAGTACTTC. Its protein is CASSPLYIDGPQSYEQYF.

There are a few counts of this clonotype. In nucleotides, the CDR3 is TGTGCCAGCAGTTCGGGTGGAACCATCTACAATGAGCAGTTCTTC. It codes for CASSSGGTIYNEQFF. V is TRBV12-3 or TRBV12-4 and J is TRBJ2-1; unclear D gene. The V end lost 4 bases, the J end lost 3 bases, and 13 bases lay between the germline ends. This CDR3 comprises 15 residues.

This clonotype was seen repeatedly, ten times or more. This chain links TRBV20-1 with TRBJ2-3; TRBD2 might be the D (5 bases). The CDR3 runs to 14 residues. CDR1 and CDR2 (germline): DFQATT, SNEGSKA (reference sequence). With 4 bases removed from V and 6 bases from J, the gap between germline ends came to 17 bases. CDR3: CSAIKVRDRDTQYF. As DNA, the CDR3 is TGCAGTGCTATTAAGGTCCGGGATCGGGATACGCAGTATTTT.

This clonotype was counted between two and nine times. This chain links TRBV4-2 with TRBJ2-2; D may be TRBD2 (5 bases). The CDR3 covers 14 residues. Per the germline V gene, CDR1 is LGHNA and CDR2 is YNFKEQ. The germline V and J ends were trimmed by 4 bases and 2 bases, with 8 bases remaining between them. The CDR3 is CASSRERNTGELFF. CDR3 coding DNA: TGTGCCAGCAGCCGGGAGCGAAACACCGGGGAGCTGTTTTTT.